Listed below are T cell receptor beta chains from one sample, sequenced in a study of shared clonotypes between healthy human individuals. Produced via immunoSEQ multiplex PCR; TCRdb's table is partial and in-frame only. This sample has roughly 2.2 million clones; more than 80% occur once, and the top ten carry 0.39%. Source material: naive CD4+ T cells from PBMCs. Receptors originate from a man aged 18 to 29 in good health. Some clones in this sample may be carry-over from other donors' samples. The CDR3 runs from the conserved cysteine through the conserved F or W. The D gene is left open where the match is weak. Clone size is shown for a subset of rows, as once, few, many or a class of expanded clone.

TRBD2	TRBV10-1	-	TRBJ2-2	TGCGCCAGCAGTGACAGCGGGAGAGGCACCGGGGAGCTGTTTTTT	CASSDSGRGTGELFF
TRBD2	TRBV5-6	-	TRBJ2-1	TGTGCCAGCAGCCCCCGGGTAGCGGGATTGAATGAGCAGTTCTTC	CASSPRVAGLNEQFF
-	TRBV18	-	TRBJ2-7	TGTGCCAGCTCACCGACTGTTTACGAGCAGTACTTC	CASSPTVYEQYF
-	TRBV7-9	-	TRBJ2-1	TGTGCCAGCAGCCCACTAGCAAGCGATGAGCAGTTCTTC	CASSPLASDEQFF
TRBD2	TRBV7-9	-	TRBJ2-1	TGTGCCAGCAGCTTAGCGCGCGGGAGTTTAGACAATGAGCAGTTCTTC	CASSLARGSLDNEQFF
-	TRBV19	few	TRBJ1-4	TGTGCCAGTAGTATACCGGGGTCTAATGAAAAACTGTTTTTT	CASSIPGSNEKLFF
-	TRBV18	-	TRBJ2-7	TGTGCCAGCTCACCGAATTCAGGGAGTATTTCCCACGAGCAGTACTTC	CASSPNSGSISHEQYF
-	TRBV4-3	-	TRBJ1-4	TGCGCCAGCAGCCACCGTGCCCCCGGGGGGCTAGGTGAAAAACTGTTTTTT	CASSHRAPGGLGEKLFF
-	TRBV7-8	-	TRBJ2-7	TGTGCCAGCAGGAATCCGGGACCCCCCGAGCAGTACTTC	CASRNPGPPEQYF
TRBD2	TRBV28	-	TRBJ2-7	TGTGCCAGCAGTTTATTCCCCGGGACTAGCGGGGCCTACGAGCAGTACTTC	CASSLFPGTSGAYEQYF
-	TRBV5-1	-	TRBJ2-3	TGCGCCAGCAGCTTGGCGCAGCCGGACACAGATACGCAGTATTTT	CASSLAQPDTDTQYF
TRBD2	TRBV19	-	TRBJ2-3	TGTGCCAGTAGTACTCCCCGGACTAGCGGCACAGATACGCAGTATTTT	CASSTPRTSGTDTQYF
-	TRBV29-1	-	TRBJ2-3	TGCAGCGTTGACACGTCGAGCTCGAGGGATACGCAGTATTTT	CSVDTSSSRDTQYF
-	TRBV5-1	-	TRBJ1-1	TGCGCCAGCAGCTTGATATCTTCAGCTGAAGCTTTCTTT	CASSLISSAEAFF
-	TRBV7-2	few	TRBJ1-1	TGTGCCAGCAGCTTCCAGCCTTTGAACACTGAAGCTTTCTTT	CASSFQPLNTEAFF
-	TRBV9	-	TRBJ1-1	TGTGCCAGCAGCGTAGAAGGGGGGAGCCTGAACACTGAAGCTTTCTTT	CASSVEGGSLNTEAFF
-	TRBV28	-	TRBJ2-7	TGTGCCAGCAGTTCGGGGTTACTTTCCTACGAGCAGTACTTC	CASSSGLLSYEQYF
-	TRBV28	-	TRBJ1-1	TGTGCCAGCAGTTCGACAGTTGAAGCTTTCTTT	CASSSTVEAFF
-	TRBV5-6	-	TRBJ1-2	TGTGCCAGCAGCCGAGGCCTTAACGGGGGGAACTATGGCTACACCTTC	CASSRGLNGGNYGYTF
-	TRBV18	-	TRBJ2-7	TGTGCCAGCTCACCCAGGACTAACTCCTACGAGCAGTACTTC	CASSPRTNSYEQYF
TRBD1	TRBV30	once	TRBJ1-5	TGTGCCTGGAGTGTACAGGGGGACAGGGGCGCCCGGGGCCAGCATTTT	CAWSVQGDRGARGQHF
TRBD2	TRBV25-1	-	TRBJ2-1	TGTGCCAGCAGGGGACTAGCGGGAGCCCGGTACAATGAGCAGTTCTTC	CASRGLAGARYNEQFF
TRBD1	TRBV7-9	-	TRBJ2-2	TGTGCCAGCAGACCAGGGACAGGGGGGACCGGGGAGCTGTTTTTT	CASRPGTGGTGELFF
-	TRBV5-4	-	TRBJ2-7	TGTGCCAGCAGCTTGGCCGCAGTCGGCGAGCAGTACTTC	CASSLAAVGEQYF
-	TRBV5-1	-	TRBJ2-1	TGCGCCAGCAGCAGGTTGGAGCAGGCCTACAATGAGCAGTTCTTC	CASSRLEQAYNEQFF
-	TRBV5-1	-	TRBJ2-3	TGCGCCAGCAGCTGGGCGGGATCGGGCACAGATACGCAGTATTTT	CASSWAGSGTDTQYF
-	TRBV7-2	-	TRBJ1-5	TGTGCCAGCAGCACGGCCGCTTGGGCTAGCAATCAGCCCCAGCATTTT	CASSTAAWASNQPQHF
-	TRBV30	few	TRBJ1-5	TGTGCCTGGAGTGTTAGGGCCCATCAGCCCCAGCATTTT	CAWSVRAHQPQHF
TRBD2	TRBV7-3	-	TRBJ2-5	TGTGCCAGCAGCCGGACTAGCGGGAGTGCGGAGACCCAGTACTTC	CASSRTSGSAETQYF
-	TRBV5-1	-	TRBJ1-6	TGCGCCAGCAGCTTGGCCTGGGTGGGAAATTCACCCCTCCACTTT	CASSLAWVGNSPLHF
-	TRBV28	-	TRBJ1-1	TGTGCCAGCAGTTTGATAGGAGGTGAAGCTTTCTTT	CASSLIGGEAFF
TRBD1	TRBV6-5	-	TRBJ2-7	TGTGCCAGCAGGACAGGGTACGTGTACGAGCAGTACTTC	CASRTGYVYEQYF
TRBD1	TRBV30	-	TRBJ1-4	TGTGCCTGGATTCCGGGACAGGGGTTGTCGGAAACTAATGAAAAACTGTTTTTT	CAWIPGQGLSETNEKLFF
-	TRBV4-2	-	TRBJ2-1	TGTGCCAGCAGCCAAGGCGTTGTAGCGGAAGCTATCCCCAATGAGCAGTTCTTC	CASSQGVVAEAIPNEQFF
-	TRBV10-2	once	TRBJ1-6	TGCGCCAGCAGTGAGTCATCGGGGACGTTTTCACCCCTCCACTTT	CASSESSGTFSPLHF
TRBD1	TRBV7-9	once	TRBJ1-2	TGTGCCAGCACTCGACAGGGTTATGGCTACACCTTC	CASTRQGYGYTF
-	TRBV19	-	TRBJ2-7	TGTGCCAGTAGAGGGGGTGCGGGACATTCCTACGAGCAGTACTTC	CASRGGAGHSYEQYF
TRBD2	TRBV9	-	TRBJ2-1	TGTGCCAGCAGCGTAGCTTCCGGGACTAGCGGGAGAAATGAGCAGTTCTTC	CASSVASGTSGRNEQFF
-	TRBV2	-	TRBJ2-5	TGTGCCAGCGCCCCGGACATCCAAGAGACCCAGTACTTC	CASAPDIQETQYF
-	TRBV11-2	-	TRBJ2-1	TGTGCCAGCAGCTTAAGCAGGGGTCACCCCTACAATGAGCAGTTCTTC	CASSLSRGHPYNEQFF
TRBD1	TRBV5-4	once	TRBJ2-6	TGTGCCAGCAGCTCCGGGACAGCCCTCTCTGGGGCCAACGTCCTGACTTTC	CASSSGTALSGANVLTF
-	TRBV19	once	TRBJ2-5	TGTGCCAGTAGTCGTCCGGGACGGCCTCAAGAGACCCAGTACTTC	CASSRPGRPQETQYF
-	TRBV10-1	-	TRBJ2-7	TGCGCCAGCGACCCCGACAAACTTGGGCCCTCCTACGAGCAGTACTTC	CASDPDKLGPSYEQYF
TRBD1	TRBV6-4	-	TRBJ2-2	TGTGCCAGCAGCCCGACAGGGAAGAACACCGGGGAGCTGTTTTTT	CASSPTGKNTGELFF
TRBD2	TRBV10-1	-	TRBJ2-2	TGCGCCAGCAGTGAAGATTCGGCTAGCGGGAACACCGGGGAGCTGTTTTTT	CASSEDSASGNTGELFF
-	TRBV28	-	TRBJ2-7	TGTGCCAGTTTGCACTTGGACGAGCAGTACTTC	CASLHLDEQYF
-	TRBV7-8	-	TRBJ2-7	TGTGCCAGCAGCTTAGTAGGGACTGGCTCCTACGAGCAGTACTTC	CASSLVGTGSYEQYF
-	TRBV15	once	TRBJ2-2	TGTGCCACCAGCAGGACTAGATCGATTACGAACACCGGGGAGCTGTTTTTT	CATSRTRSITNTGELFF
-	TRBV6-1	-	TRBJ2-7	TGTGCCAGCAGTGAAGTTAGCTACGAGCAGTACTTC	CASSEVSYEQYF
-	TRBV11-2	-	TRBJ1-1	TGTGCCAGCAGCTTAGGACACCGCATGAACACTGAAGCTTTCTTT	CASSLGHRMNTEAFF
-	TRBV27	once	TRBJ1-5	TGTGCCAGCAGTTTCACCCACTCTAGCAATCAGCCCCAGCATTTT	CASSFTHSSNQPQHF
-	TRBV5-6	-	TRBJ1-5	TGTGCCAGCAGCCTCCGACTGGGGGGAGGTCAGCCCCAGCATTTT	CASSLRLGGGQPQHF
TRBD2	TRBV30	-	TRBJ2-1	TGTGCCTGGAGTGGTAGCGGGAGGTACAATGAGCAGTTCTTC	CAWSGSGRYNEQFF
-	TRBV11-1	-	TRBJ2-6	TGTGCCAGCAGCGACCAGGGTGCTGGGGCCAACGTCCTGACTTTC	CASSDQGAGANVLTF